Each of the 18 T cell receptor beta chains below was sequenced from the same sample in a study of T-cell reconstitution after alpha-beta-depleted transplantation in children. Unique molecular identifiers were incorporated when the TCRbeta library was constructed. TCRdb processed the PCR reads anew with MiXCR; each CDR3 protein has one entry. Here the sample spans about 400,000 distinct CDR3 sequences, about a fifth being singletons. The starting material was PBMCs from the stem cell graft donor, obtained from the stem cell graft. The receptor set was obtained from a human donor who donated a stem cell graft to a child with acute myeloid leukemia.

This clonotype turned up a few times. This chain joins TRBV25-1 and TRBJ2-7, with TRBD2 matching 15 bases. Per the germline V gene, CDR1 is MGHDK and CDR2 is SYGVNS. The J segment lost 4 bases and the V segment lost 4 bases, leaving 8 bases of the junction unmatched. CDR3 length: 17 amino acids. The CDR3 region has the DNA TGTGCCAGCAGTGGCGGGACTAGCGGGAGGCCGGGGTACGAGCAGTACTTC. Protein sequence: CASSGGTSGRPGYEQYF.

This chain links TRBV7-2 with TRBJ1-5; D might be TRBD1 (5 bases). V lost 1 base and J 3 bases, leaving 10 bases between the germline ends. CDR1 SGHTA and CDR2 FQGNSA come from the germline V gene. The CDR3 length is 15 residues. In DNA, the CDR3 is TGTGCCAGCAGCTTAGAGCAGGGACTCAATCAGCCCCAGCATTTT. This translates into CASSLEQGLNQPQHF.

A few counts support this clonotype. The genes are TRBV29-1 and TRBJ2-3; weak D call: TRBD1 (6 bases). Germline CDR1 is SQVTM and CDR2 is ANQGSEA. V lost 6 bases, J lost 6 bases, and 7 bases lay in between. The CDR3 has 10 amino acids. CDR3 in amino acids: CSVQGDTQYF. The DNA of the CDR3 is TGCAGCGTACAGGGCGATACGCAGTATTTT.

The chain has TRBV27 and TRBJ2-1, with 12 positions matching TRBD2. The CDR3 sequence is 14 residues long. J lost 9 bases, V lost 3 bases, and 3 bases had no gene match. From germline, CDR1 is MNHEY and CDR2 SMNVEV (reference sequence). CDR3 coding DNA: TGTGCCAGCAGTTTCGGACTAGCGGGAATTGAGCAGTTCTTC. Its protein product is CASSFGLAGIEQFF.

The J gene is TRBJ2-7, the V gene TRBV30; D possibly matches TRBD1 or TRBD2 (5 bases each). This CDR3 spans 15 amino acids. CDR1 is GTSNPN, CDR2 SVGIG, per germline (reference sequence). The V end lost 3 bases, the J end lost 3 bases, and 18 bases lay between the germline ends. The CDR3 DNA reads TGTGCCTGGAGCCAACCCCGGGACGGCCTCTACGAGCAGTACTTC. This gives the protein CAWSQPRDGLYEQYF.

The J gene is TRBJ2-3, the V gene TRBV12-3 or TRBV12-4; possible D gene TRBD1, 6 bases. The V end was cut by 3 bases, the J end by 1 base, with 11 bases between. This CDR3 is 15 amino acids long. The CDR3 sequence is CASSLRGFGTDTQYF. The CDR3 DNA reads TGTGCCAGCAGTTTGAGGGGGTTCGGCACAGATACGCAGTATTTT.

The sample holds a few counts of this clonotype. V gene TRBV11-2 combines with J gene TRBJ2-1; 9 bases are a match to TRBD1. Trimming took 1 base from V and 6 from J; bases not matched to a gene: 4. This CDR3 spans 15 amino acids. The V gene's germline CDR1 is SGHAT and CDR2 FQNNGV. CDR3 sequence reads: CASSLALDRGNEQFF. DNA for the CDR3: TGTGCCAGCAGCTTAGCCCTGGACAGGGGCAATGAGCAGTTCTTC.

The chain is built from TRBV7-9 and TRBJ2-1; no clear D gene. Trimming pared 3 bases from V and 1 base from J, leaving 7 bases between. The CDR3 is made up of 14 amino acids. Per the germline V gene, CDR1 is SEHNR and CDR2 is FQNEAQ (reference sequence). CDR3 loop: CASSFVVSYNEQFF. CDR3 bases: TGTGCCAGCAGCTTTGTCGTTTCCTACAATGAGCAGTTCTTC.

This clonotype appeared a few times. The V call is TRBV20-1, the J call TRBJ2-1, with D possibly being TRBD2 (5 bases). The germline V and J ends were trimmed by 0 bases and 1 base, with 16 bases remaining between them. The CDR3 is made up of 17 amino acids. CDR1 and CDR2 (germline): DFQATT, SNEGSKA (reference sequence). DNA of the CDR3: TGCAGTGCTAGAGATCAGTATAGACTATTATCCTACAATGAGCAGTTCTTC. Translation gives CSARDQYRLLSYNEQFF.

The rearrangement uses TRBV20-1 and TRBJ2-3; D possibly corresponds to TRBD2 (5 bases). Trimming left V 5 bases short and J 1 base short, with 16 bases between. This CDR3 has 15 amino acids. CDR1 and CDR2 (germline): DFQATT, SNEGSKA (reference sequence). Written as DNA, the CDR3 is TGCAGTGCTCCCAGACGGGGAAGGGGCACAGATACGCAGTATTTT. Protein product: CSAPRRGRGTDTQYF.

The gene calls are TRBV7-8 and TRBJ2-2; TRBD2 might be the D (7 bases). CDR3 length equals 15 residues. The ends were cut back, 2 bases at V and 6 bases at J, with 13 bases in the middle. The germline V gene encodes CDR1 SGHVS and CDR2 FQNEAQ. This CDR3 is CASSLRGGAAGELFF. CDR3 sequence (DNA): TGTGCCAGCAGCTTAAGAGGGGGGGCGGCCGGGGAGCTGTTTTTT.

The chain combines TRBV12-3 or TRBV12-4 with TRBJ2-1; perhaps TRBD2 as D (6 bases). Trimming stripped 7 bases from V and 4 bases from J, with 14 bases between. The CDR3 is 14 amino acids. CDR3 residues: CASTPLATYNEQFF. For the CDR3, the DNA is TGTGCCAGCACCCCCCTAGCGACTTACAATGAGCAGTTCTTC.

This clonotype has ten or more counts. The chain uses TRBV5-6 and TRBJ1-2; D is undetermined. The V end lost 1 base, the J end lost 2 bases, and 6 bases lay between the germline ends. The CDR3 has 13 residues. CDR1 and CDR2 from the germline V gene are SGHDT and YYEEEE. Here the CDR3 DNA reads TGTGCCAGCAGCTTGCCGGGGAACTATGGCTACACCTTC. The encoded protein is CASSLPGNYGYTF.

The chain couples TRBV27 to TRBJ2-3; 11 bases are shared with TRBD2. Germline V gives CDR1 MNHEY, CDR2 SMNVEV (reference sequence). V was pared by 0 bases and J by 2 bases, with 4 bases of the junction left unmatched. CDR3 size: 17 residues. The CDR3 loop reads CASSLSSTSGNTDTQYF. The CDR3 DNA follows: TGTGCCAGCAGTTTATCATCGACTAGCGGGAACACAGATACGCAGTATTTT.

The chain employs TRBV7-2 and TRBJ2-3; TRBD2 matches 8 bases. With 4 bases clipped from V and 4 bases from J, the junction kept 13 bases outside the gene matches. The CDR3 spans 17 residues. CDR1 is SGHTA and CDR2 is FQGNSA in the germline V gene. CDR3 protein: CASSSLLRLAKADTQYF. DNA for the CDR3: TGTGCCAGCAGCTCACTGCTTCGACTAGCGAAGGCAGATACGCAGTATTTT.

The chain has TRBV5-4 and TRBJ2-1; 11 positions match TRBD2. The CDR3 covers 16 residues. Germline V gives CDR1 SGHNT, CDR2 YYREEE (reference sequence). The ends lost 3 bases at V and 8 bases at J; junction bases unmatched: 10. CDR3 sequence: CASSWVAGGLGDEQFF. The CDR3 DNA reads TGTGCCAGCAGCTGGGTAGCGGGAGGGCTCGGAGATGAGCAGTTCTTC.

The chain uses TRBV18 and TRBJ2-3, with no clear D. V lost 4 bases to trimming and J lost 0 bases, with 11 bases between them. CDR3 size: 15 residues. CDR1 and CDR2 from the germline V gene are KGHSH and LQKENI. The CDR3 reads CASSLLVPSTDTQYF. The DNA of the CDR3 is TGTGCCAGCTCACTACTGGTCCCTAGCACAGATACGCAGTATTTT.

The table lists this clonotype with many counts. V is TRBV5-1 and J is TRBJ2-1; D is uncertain. The CDR3 is made up of 12 amino acids. V lost 1 base to trimming and J lost 7 bases, with 6 bases between them. Germline lookup yields CDR1 SGHRS and CDR2 YFSETQ. The CDR3 sequence: CASSLLQNEQFF. CDR3 sequence (DNA): TGCGCCAGCAGCTTGTTGCAAAATGAGCAGTTCTTC.